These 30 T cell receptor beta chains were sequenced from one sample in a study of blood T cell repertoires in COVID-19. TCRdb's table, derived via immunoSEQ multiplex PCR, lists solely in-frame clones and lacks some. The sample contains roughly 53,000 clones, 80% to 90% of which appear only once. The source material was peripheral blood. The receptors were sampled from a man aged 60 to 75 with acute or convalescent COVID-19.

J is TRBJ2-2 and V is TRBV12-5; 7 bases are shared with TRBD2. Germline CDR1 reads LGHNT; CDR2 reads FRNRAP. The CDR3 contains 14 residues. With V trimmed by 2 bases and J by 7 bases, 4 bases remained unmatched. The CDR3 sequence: CASGLTGGRGELFF. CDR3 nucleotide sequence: TGTGCTAGTGGTTTGACGGGGGGACGCGGGGAGCTGTTTTTT. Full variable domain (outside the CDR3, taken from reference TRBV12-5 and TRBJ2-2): DARVTQTPRHKVTEMGQEVTMRCQPILGHNTVFWYRQTMMQGLELLAYFRNRAPLDDSGMPKDRFSAEMPDATLATLKIQPSEPRDSAVYFCASGLTGGRGELFFGEGSRLTVL.

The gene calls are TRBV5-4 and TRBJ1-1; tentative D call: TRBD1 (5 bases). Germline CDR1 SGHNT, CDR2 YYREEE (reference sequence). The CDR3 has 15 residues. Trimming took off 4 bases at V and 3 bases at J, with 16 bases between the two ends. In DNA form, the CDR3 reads TGTGCCAGCAGCGCGGCCCAGGGCGGATACACTGAAGCTTTCTTT. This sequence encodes CASSAAQGGYTEAFF.

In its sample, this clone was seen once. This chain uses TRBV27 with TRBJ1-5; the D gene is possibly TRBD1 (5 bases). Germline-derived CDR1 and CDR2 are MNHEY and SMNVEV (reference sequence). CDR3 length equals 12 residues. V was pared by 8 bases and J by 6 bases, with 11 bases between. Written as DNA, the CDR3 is TGTGCCAGCTCAACCGGGGGTCAGCCCCAGCATTTT. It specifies CASSTGGQPQHF.

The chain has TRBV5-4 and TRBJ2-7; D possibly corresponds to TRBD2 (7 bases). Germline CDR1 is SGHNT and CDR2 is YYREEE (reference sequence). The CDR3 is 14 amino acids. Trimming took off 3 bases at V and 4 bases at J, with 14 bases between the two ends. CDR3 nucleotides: TGTGCCAGCAGCTCGGGCGGGGGCCTTTACGAGCAGTACTTC. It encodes CASSSGGGLYEQYF.

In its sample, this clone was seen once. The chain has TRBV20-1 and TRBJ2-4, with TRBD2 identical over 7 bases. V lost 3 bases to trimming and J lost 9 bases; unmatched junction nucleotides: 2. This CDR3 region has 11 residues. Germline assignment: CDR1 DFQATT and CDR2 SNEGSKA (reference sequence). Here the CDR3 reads CSARGEGIQYF. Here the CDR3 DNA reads TGCAGTGCTAGGGGGGAGGGCATTCAGTACTTC.

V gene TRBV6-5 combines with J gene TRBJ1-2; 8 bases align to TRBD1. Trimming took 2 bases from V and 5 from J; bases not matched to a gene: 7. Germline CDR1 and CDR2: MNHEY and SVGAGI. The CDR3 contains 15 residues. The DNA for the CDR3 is TGTGCCAGCAGTTACGGCCAGGGGGCGAAATATGGCTACACCTTC. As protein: CASSYGQGAKYGYTF.

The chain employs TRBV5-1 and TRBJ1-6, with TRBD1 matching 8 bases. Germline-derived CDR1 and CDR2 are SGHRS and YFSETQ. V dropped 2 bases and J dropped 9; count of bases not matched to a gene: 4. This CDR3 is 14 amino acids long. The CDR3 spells CASSFSGGGSPLHF. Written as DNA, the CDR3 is TGCGCCAGCAGCTTCTCAGGGGGCGGTTCACCCCTCCACTTT.

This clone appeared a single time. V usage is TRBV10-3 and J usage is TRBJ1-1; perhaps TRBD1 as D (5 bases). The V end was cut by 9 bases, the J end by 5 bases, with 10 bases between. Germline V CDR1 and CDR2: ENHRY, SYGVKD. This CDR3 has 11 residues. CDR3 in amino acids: CAMGGVTEAFF. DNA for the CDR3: TGTGCCATGGGAGGGGTTACTGAAGCTTTCTTT.

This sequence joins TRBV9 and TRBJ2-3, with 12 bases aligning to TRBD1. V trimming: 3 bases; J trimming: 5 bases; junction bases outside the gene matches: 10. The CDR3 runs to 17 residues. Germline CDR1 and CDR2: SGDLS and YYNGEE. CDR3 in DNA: TGTGCCAGCAGCGGAGCCCGGGACAGGGGGCGCGGAGATACGCAGTATTTT. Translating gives CASSGARDRGRGDTQYF.

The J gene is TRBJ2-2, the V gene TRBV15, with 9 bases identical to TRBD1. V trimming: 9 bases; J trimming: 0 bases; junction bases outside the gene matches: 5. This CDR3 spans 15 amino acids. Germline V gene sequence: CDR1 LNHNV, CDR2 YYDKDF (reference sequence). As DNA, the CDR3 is TGTGCCACGGCGGGACAGGGTTCGAACACCGGGGAGCTGTTTTTT. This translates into CATAGQGSNTGELFF.

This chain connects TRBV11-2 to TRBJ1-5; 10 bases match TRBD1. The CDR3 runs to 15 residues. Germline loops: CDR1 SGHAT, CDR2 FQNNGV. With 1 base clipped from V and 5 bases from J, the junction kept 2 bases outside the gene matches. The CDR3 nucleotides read TGTGCCAGCAGCTTAGGACAGGGGGCCGATCAGCCCCAGCATTTT. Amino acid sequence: CASSLGQGADQPQHF.

The CDR3 is CASSISAQQGETQYF. CDR3 in DNA: TGTGCCAGTAGTATCTCGGCGCAGCAGGGAGAGACCCAGTACTTC. The J gene is TRBJ2-5, the V gene TRBV19; TRBD1 is a possible D gene (5 bases). The V end lost 3 bases, the J end lost 4 bases, and 15 bases lay between the germline ends. The CDR3 totals 15 residues. CDR1 is LNHDA, CDR2 SQIVND, per germline (reference sequence).

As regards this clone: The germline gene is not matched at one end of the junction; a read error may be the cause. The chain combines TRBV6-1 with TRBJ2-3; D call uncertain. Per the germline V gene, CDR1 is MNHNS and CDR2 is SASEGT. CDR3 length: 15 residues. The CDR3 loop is CASSEGLYDTDTQYF. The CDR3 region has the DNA TGTGCCAGCAGCGAAGGGCTTTACGACACAGATACGCAGTATTTT.

DNA for the CDR3: TGTGCCAGCAGCCTCCAAGGGGGTACGAGCACAGATACGCAGTATTTT. As protein: CASSLQGGTSTDTQYF. The chain links TRBV4-2 to TRBJ2-3; TRBD1 is a possible D gene (6 bases). Germline V CDR1 and CDR2: LGHNA, YNFKEQ. Trimming stripped 4 bases from V and 0 bases from J, with 14 bases between. The CDR3 runs 16 residues.

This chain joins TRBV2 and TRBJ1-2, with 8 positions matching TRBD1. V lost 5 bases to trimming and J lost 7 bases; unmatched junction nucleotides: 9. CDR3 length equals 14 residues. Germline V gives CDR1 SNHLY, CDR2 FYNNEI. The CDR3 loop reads CASSLSGTGGGYTF. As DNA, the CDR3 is TGTGCCAGCAGTCTTTCCGGGACAGGAGGTGGCTACACCTTC. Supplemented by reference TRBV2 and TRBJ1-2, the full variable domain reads EPEVTQTPSHQVTQMGQEVILRCVPISNHLYFYWYRQILGQKVEFLVSFYNNEISEKSEIFDDQFSVERPDGSNFTLKIRSTKLEDSAMYFCASSLSGTGGGYTFGSGTRLTVV.

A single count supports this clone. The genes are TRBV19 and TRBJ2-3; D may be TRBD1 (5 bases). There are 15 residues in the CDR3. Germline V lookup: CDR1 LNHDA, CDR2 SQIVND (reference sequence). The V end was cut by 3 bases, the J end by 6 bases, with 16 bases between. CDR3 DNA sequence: TGTGCCAGTAGTATGATTCGCCGGGCAGGGGATACGCAGTATTTT. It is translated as CASSMIRRAGDTQYF.

The CDR3 coding sequence is TGTGCCAGCAGCCAAGTAACGGGGGGGCCCGGCACAGATACGCAGTATTTT. Amino acids: CASSQVTGGPGTDTQYF. V is TRBV3-1 (or the pseudogene TRBV3-2) and J is TRBJ2-3, with 8 bases identical to TRBD2. The trim removed 1 base at V and 1 base at J, leaving 7 bases unmatched. This CDR3 is 17 amino acids long. Germline lookup yields CDR1 LGHDT and CDR2 YNNKEL (reference sequence).

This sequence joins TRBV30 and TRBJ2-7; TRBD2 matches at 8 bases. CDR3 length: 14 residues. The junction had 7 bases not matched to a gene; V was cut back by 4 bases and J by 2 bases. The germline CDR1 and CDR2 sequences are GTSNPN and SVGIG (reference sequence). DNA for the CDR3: TGTGCCTGGACTCAAGCGGGGGCCCCCTACGAGCAGTACTTC. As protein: CAWTQAGAPYEQYF.

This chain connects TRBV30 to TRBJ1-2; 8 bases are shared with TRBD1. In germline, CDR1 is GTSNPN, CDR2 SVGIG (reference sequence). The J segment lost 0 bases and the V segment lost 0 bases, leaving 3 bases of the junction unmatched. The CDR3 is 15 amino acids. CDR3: CAWSVGDRSNYGYTF. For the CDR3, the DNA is TGTGCCTGGAGTGTTGGGGACAGGTCTAACTATGGCTACACCTTC.

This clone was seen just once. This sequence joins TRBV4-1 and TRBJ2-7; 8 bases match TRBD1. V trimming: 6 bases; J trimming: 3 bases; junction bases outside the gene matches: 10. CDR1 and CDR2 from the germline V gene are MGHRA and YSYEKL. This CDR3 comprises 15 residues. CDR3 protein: CASSPGTGSFYEQYF. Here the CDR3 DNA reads TGCGCCAGCAGTCCCGGGACAGGAAGTTTCTACGAGCAGTACTTC.

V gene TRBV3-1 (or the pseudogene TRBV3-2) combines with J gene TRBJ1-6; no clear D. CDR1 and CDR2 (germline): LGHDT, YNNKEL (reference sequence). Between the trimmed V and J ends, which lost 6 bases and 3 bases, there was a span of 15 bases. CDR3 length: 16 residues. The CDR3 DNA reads TGTGCCAGCAGTCAAAGGAGCGCGGGCTATAATTCACCCCTCCACTTT. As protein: CASSQRSAGYNSPLHF.

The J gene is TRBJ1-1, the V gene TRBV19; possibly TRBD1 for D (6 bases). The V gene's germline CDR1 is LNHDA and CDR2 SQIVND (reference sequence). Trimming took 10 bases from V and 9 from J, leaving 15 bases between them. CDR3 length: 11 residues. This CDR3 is CATERQEKAFF. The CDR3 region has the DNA TGTGCCACCGAGAGACAGGAAAAAGCTTTCTTT.

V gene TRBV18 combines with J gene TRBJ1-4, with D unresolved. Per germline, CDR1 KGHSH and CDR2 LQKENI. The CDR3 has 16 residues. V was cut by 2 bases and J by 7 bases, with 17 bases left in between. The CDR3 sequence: CASSPNPPGSSEKLFF. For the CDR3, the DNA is TGTGCCAGCTCACCAAACCCCCCGGGTTCTTCTGAAAAACTGTTTTTT.

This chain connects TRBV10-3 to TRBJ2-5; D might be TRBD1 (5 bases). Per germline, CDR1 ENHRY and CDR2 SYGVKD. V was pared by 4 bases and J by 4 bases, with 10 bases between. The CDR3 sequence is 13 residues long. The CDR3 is CAISAGFGETQYF. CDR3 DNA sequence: TGTGCCATCAGTGCAGGGTTTGGAGAGACCCAGTACTTC.

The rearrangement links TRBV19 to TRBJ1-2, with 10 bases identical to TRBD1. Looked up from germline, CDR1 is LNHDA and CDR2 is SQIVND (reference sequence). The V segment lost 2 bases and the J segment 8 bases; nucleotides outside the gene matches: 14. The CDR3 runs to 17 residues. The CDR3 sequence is CASSIRTGGITGGGYTF. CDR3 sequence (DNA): TGTGCCAGTAGTATAAGGACAGGGGGTATTACCGGCGGAGGCTACACCTTC.

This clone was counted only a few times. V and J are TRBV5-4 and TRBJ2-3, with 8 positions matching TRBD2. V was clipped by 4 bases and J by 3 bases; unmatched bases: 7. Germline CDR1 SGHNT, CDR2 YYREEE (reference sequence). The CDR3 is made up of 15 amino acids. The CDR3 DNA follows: TGTGCCAGCAGCCCCTGGACTAGCAGAACAGATACGCAGTATTTT. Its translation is CASSPWTSRTDTQYF. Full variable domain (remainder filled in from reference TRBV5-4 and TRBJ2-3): ETGVTQSPTHLIKTRGQQVTLRCSSQSGHNTVSWYQQALGQGPQFIFQYYREEENGRGNFPPRFSGLQFPNYSSELNVNALELDDSALYLCASSPWTSRTDTQYFGPGTRLTVL.

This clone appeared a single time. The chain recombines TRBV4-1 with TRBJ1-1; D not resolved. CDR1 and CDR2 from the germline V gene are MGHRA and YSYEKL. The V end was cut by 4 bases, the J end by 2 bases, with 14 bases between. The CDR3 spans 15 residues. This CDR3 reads CASSPSWEENTEAFF. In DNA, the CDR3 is TGCGCCAGCAGCCCATCCTGGGAGGAAAACACTGAAGCTTTCTTT.

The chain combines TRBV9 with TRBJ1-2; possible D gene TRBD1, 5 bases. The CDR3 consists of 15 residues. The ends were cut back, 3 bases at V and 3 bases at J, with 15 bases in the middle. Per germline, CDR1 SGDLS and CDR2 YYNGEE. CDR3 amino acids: CASSAAWGGYYGYTF. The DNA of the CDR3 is TGTGCCAGCAGCGCCGCCTGGGGGGGGTACTATGGCTACACCTTC. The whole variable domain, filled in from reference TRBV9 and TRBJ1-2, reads DSGVTQTPKHLITATGQRVTLRCSPRSGDLSVYWYQQSLDQGLQFLIQYYNGEERAKGNILERFSAQQFPDLHSELNLSSLELGDSALYFCASSAAWGGYYGYTFGSGTRLTVV.

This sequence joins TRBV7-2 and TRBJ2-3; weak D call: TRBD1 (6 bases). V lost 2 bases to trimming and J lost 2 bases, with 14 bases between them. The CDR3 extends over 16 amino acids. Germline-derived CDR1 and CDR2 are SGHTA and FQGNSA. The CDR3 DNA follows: TGTGCCAGCAGCTTAAGGGACATTAATCCCACAGATACGCAGTATTTT. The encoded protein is CASSLRDINPTDTQYF.

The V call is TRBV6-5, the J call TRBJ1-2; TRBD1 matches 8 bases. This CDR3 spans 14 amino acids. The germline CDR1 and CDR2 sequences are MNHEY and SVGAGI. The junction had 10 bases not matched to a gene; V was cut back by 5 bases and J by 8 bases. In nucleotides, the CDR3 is TGTGCCAGCAGTATAAACCAGGGGGCACGGGGCTACACCTTC. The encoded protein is CASSINQGARGYTF.